One sample yielded the 6 T cell receptor beta chains listed below, sequenced in a study of siplizumab effects on memory and regulatory T cells. Profiling relied on immunoSEQ multiplex PCR, and the TCRdb table lists in-frame clones only, not all of them. Among more than 75,000 clones listed, roughly 93% were seen once. The sample comprised CD8+ T cells sorted from blood. These receptors all come from a human donor in good health.

Written as DNA, the CDR3 is TGTGCCAGCGCGGGACTAGCGGGGGGAAGCACCGGGGAGCTGTTTTTT. It is translated as CASAGLAGGSTGELFF. The chain has TRBV2 and TRBJ2-2; 15 nucleotides line up with TRBD2. V was clipped by 8 bases and J by 4 bases; unmatched bases: 5. CDR1 SNHLY and CDR2 FYNNEI come from the germline V gene. The CDR3 runs to 16 residues.

V usage is TRBV7-9 and J usage is TRBJ1-3; TRBD1 is a possible D gene (6 bases). The CDR3 totals 17 residues. The germline V gene has CDR1 SEHNR and CDR2 FQNEAQ (reference sequence). V dropped 5 bases and J dropped 2 bases, with 19 bases sitting between them. The CDR3 loop reads CASSGPTDSPTGNTIYF. The CDR3 DNA sequence: TGTGCCAGCAGCGGCCCGACGGACAGCCCAACTGGAAACACCATATATTTT.

The V call is TRBV19, the J call TRBJ2-7, with TRBD1 identical over 8 bases. The trim removed 5 bases at V and 6 bases at J, leaving 12 bases unmatched. The CDR3 sequence is 15 residues long. The V gene's germline CDR1 is LNHDA and CDR2 SQIVND (reference sequence). The CDR3 DNA is TGTGCCAGTAGTTTGGACAGGGCGACAATCGCCGAGCAGTACTTC. This encodes CASSLDRATIAEQYF.

This chain connects TRBV7-9 to TRBJ1-1; unclear D gene. Germline loops: CDR1 SEHNR, CDR2 FQNEAQ (reference sequence). The germline V and J ends were trimmed by 3 bases and 6 bases, with 8 bases remaining between them. The CDR3 spans 12 residues. CDR3 coding DNA: TGTGCCAGCAGCTTGGACGGCTCTGAAGCTTTCTTT. Translating it yields CASSLDGSEAFF.

This clone was seen just once. This chain links TRBV7-9 with TRBJ1-2; D is ambiguous. V was cut by 1 base and J by 2 bases, with 11 bases left in between. In germline, CDR1 is SEHNR, CDR2 FQNEAQ (reference sequence). The CDR3 consists of 15 residues. CDR3 coding DNA: TGTGCCAGCAGCTTAGATTACCGGGAGAACTATGGCTACACCTTC. This sequence encodes CASSLDYRENYGYTF.

V usage is TRBV21-1 and J usage is TRBJ2-5; TRBD2, the table's D call, was not compared with the DNA. TRBV21-1 is a recognized pseudogene. The length of the CDR3 is 16 residues. This chain's CDR3 is CARKGASGGLRETQYF. The CDR3 coding sequence is TGTGCCCGAAAGGGCGCAAGCGGGGGCCTGAGGGAGACCCAGTACTTC.